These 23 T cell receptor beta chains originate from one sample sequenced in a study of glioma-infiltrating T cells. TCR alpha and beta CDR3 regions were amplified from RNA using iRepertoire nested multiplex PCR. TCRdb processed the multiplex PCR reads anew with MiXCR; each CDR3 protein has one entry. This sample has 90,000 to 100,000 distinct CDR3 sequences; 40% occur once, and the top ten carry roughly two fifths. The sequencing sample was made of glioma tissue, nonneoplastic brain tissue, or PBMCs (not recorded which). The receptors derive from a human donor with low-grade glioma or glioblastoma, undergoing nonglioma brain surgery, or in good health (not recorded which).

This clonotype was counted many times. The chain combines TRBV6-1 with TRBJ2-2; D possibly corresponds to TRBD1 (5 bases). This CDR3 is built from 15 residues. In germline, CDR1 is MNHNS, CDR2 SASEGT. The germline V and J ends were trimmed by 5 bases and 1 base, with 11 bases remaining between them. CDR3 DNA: TGTGCCAGCAGTCGCTATAGGGGGAACACCGGGGAGCTGTTTTTT. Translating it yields CASSRYRGNTGELFF.

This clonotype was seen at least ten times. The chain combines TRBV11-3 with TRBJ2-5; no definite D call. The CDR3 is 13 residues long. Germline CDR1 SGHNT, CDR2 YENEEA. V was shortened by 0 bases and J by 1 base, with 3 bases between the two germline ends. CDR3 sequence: CASSLDVQETQYF. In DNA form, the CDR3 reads TGTGCCAGCAGCTTAGACGTCCAAGAGACCCAGTACTTC.

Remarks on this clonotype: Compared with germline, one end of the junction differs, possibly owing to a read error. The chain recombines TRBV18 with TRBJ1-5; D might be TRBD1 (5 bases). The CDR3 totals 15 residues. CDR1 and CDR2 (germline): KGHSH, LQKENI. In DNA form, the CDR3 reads TGTGCCAGCTTACCAGTCGGGGGGACCAATCAGCCCCAGCATTTT. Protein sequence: CASLPVGGTNQPQHF.

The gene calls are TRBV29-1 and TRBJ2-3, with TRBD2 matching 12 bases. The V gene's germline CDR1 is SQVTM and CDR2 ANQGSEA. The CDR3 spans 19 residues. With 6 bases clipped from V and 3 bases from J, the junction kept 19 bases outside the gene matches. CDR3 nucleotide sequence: TGCAGCGTGCCCATTTTTAGACTAGCGGGAGTAGCGGTAACAGATACGCAGTATTTT. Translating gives CSVPIFRLAGVAVTDTQYF.

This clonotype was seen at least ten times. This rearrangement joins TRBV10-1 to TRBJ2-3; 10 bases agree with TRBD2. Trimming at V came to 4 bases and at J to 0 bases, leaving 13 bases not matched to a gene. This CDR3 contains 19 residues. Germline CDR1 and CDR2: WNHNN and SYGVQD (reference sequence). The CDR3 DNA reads TGCGCCAGCAGTGTAGGGCTAGCGGGGGCCCGACTCAGCACAGATACGCAGTATTTT. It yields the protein CASSVGLAGARLSTDTQYF.

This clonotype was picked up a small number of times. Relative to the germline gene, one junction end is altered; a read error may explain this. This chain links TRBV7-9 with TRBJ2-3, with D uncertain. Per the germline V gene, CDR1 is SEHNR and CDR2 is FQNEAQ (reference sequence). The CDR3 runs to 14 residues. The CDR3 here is CASSLMSSQETQHF. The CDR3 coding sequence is TGTGCCAGCAGCTTAATGAGTTCTCAAGAGACCCAGCACTTT.

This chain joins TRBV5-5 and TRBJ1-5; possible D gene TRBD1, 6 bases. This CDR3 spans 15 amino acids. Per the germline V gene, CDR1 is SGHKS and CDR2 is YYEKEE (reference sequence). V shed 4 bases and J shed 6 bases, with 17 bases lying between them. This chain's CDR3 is CASSPAGGGGQPQHF. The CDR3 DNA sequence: TGTGCCAGCAGCCCTGCGGGGGGGGGCGGTCAGCCCCAGCATTTT.

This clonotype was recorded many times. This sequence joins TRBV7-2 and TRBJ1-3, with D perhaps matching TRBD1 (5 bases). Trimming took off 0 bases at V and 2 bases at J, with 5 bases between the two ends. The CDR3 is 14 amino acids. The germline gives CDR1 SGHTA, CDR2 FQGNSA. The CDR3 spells CASSLAGAGNTIYF. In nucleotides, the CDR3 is TGTGCCAGCAGCTTAGCAGGGGCTGGAAACACCATATATTTT.

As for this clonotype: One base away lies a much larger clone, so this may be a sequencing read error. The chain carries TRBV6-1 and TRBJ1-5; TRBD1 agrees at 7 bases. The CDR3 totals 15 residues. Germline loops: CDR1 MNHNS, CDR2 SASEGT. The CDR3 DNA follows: TGTGCCAGCAGCGTAGGGACAGAGTCCAATAAGCCCCAGCATTTT. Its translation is CASSVGTESNKPQHF.

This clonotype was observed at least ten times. CDR3 coding DNA: TGTGCCAGCAGTGAACCGGGTTTGCCCCAGCATTTT. This encodes CASSEPGLPQHF. This chain uses TRBV6-1 with TRBJ1-5; no reliable D call. CDR1 MNHNS and CDR2 SASEGT come from the germline V gene. The CDR3 consists of 12 residues. With 2 bases removed from V and 9 bases from J, the gap between germline ends came to 8 bases.

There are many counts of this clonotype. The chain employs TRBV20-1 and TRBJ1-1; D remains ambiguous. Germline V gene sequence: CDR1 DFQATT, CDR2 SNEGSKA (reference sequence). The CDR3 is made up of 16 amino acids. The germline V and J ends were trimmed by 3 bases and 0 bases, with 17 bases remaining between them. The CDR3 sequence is CSASFGRLVVNTEAFF. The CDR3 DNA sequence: TGCAGTGCTAGTTTCGGCAGACTGGTGGTGAACACTGAAGCTTTCTTT.

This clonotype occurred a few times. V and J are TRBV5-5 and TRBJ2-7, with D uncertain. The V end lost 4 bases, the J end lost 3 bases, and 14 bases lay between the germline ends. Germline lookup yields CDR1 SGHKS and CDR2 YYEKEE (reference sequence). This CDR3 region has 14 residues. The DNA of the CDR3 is TGTGCCAGCAGCATCACCTCAGGAAACTACGAGCAGTACTTC. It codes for CASSITSGNYEQYF.

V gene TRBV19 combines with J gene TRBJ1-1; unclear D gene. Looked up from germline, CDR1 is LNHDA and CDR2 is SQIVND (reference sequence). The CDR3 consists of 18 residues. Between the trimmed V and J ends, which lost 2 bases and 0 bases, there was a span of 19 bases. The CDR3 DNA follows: TGTGCCAGTAGTATACCTTGGCGTGGCAGAGTCATGAACACTGAAGCTTTCTTT. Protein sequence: CASSIPWRGRVMNTEAFF.

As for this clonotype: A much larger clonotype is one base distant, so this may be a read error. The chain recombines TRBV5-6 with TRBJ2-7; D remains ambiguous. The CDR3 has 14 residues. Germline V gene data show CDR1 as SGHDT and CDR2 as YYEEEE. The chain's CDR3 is CASSLRTRSYERYF. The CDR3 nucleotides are TGTGCCAGCAGCTTGCGTACTCGCTCCTACGAGCGGTACTTC.

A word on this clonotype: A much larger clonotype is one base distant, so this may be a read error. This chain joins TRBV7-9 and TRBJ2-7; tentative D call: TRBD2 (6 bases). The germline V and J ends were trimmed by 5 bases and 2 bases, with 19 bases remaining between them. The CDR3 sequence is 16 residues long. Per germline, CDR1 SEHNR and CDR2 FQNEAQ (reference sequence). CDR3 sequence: CASSGFGGGGPYEQYF. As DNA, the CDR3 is TGTGCCAGCAGCGGATTTGGGGGAGGCGGCCCCTACGAGCAGTACTTC.

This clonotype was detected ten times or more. The CDR3 sequence: CASSQGTSGDSSDTQYF. Here the CDR3 DNA reads TGTGCCAGCAGCCAGGGGACTAGCGGGGACTCCAGTGATACGCAGTATTTT. The V and J genes are TRBV4-2 and TRBJ2-3; TRBD2 matches at 13 bases. Germline V gives CDR1 LGHNA, CDR2 YNFKEQ. This CDR3 has 17 residues. The ends lost 3 bases at V and 6 bases at J; junction bases unmatched: 9.

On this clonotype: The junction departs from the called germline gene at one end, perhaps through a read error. CDR3 coding DNA: TGTGCCAGCAGTTTAGGGACAGGCTCCTACAAGCAGTACTTC. Protein sequence: CASSLGTGSYKQYF. The chain joins TRBV28 to TRBJ2-7, with 8 bases identical to TRBD1. The CDR3 runs 14 residues. CDR1 is MDHEN, CDR2 SYDVKM, per germline.

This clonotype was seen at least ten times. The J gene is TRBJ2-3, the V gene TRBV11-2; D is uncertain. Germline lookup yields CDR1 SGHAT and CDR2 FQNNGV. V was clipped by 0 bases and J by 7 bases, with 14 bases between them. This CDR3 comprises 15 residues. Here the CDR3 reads CASSLDGVLPNTQYF. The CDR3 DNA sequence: TGTGCCAGCAGCTTAGACGGTGTCCTCCCGAATACGCAGTATTTT. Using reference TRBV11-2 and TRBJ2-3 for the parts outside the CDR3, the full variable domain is EAGVAQSPRYKIIEKRQSVAFWCNPISGHATLYWYQQILGQGPKLLIQFQNNGVVDDSQLPKDRFSAERLKGVDSTLKIQPAKLEDSAVYLCASSLDGVLPNTQYFGPGTRLTVL.

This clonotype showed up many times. The DNA of the CDR3 is TGTGCCAGCAGCCCCTTAACGGGAGGGAATGAGCAGTTCTTC. This translates into CASSPLTGGNEQFF. This chain links TRBV9 with TRBJ2-1; 8 positions match TRBD2. CDR3 length: 14 residues. Germline CDR1 is SGDLS and CDR2 is YYNGEE. V trimming: 4 bases; J trimming: 7 bases; junction bases outside the gene matches: 7.

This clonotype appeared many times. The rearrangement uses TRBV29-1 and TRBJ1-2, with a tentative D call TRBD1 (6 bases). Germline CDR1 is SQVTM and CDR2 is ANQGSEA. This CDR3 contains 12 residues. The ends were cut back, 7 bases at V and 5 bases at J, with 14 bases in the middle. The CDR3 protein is CSEQTGQYGYTF. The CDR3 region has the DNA TGCAGCGAACAGACAGGACAATATGGCTACACCTTC.

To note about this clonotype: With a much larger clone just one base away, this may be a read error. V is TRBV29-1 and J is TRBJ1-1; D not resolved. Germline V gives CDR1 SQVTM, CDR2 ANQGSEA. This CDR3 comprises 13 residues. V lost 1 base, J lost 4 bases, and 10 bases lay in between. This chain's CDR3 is CSVEVGHGTEAFF. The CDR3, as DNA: TGCAGCGTTGAAGTGGGTCATGGCACTGAAGCTTTCTTT.

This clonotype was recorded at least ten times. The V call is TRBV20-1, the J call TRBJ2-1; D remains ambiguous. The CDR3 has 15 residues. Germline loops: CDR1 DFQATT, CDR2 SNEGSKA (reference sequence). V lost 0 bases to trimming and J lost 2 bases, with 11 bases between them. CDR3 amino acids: CSARDPKLAYNEQFF. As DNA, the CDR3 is TGCAGTGCTAGAGACCCCAAGTTGGCCTACAATGAGCAGTTCTTC.

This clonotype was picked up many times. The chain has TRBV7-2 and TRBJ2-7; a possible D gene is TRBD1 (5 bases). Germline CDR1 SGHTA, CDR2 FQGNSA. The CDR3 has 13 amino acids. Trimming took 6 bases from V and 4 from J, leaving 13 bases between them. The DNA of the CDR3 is TGTGCCAGCAGTCGGAAACAGGCATACGAGCAGTACTTC. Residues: CASSRKQAYEQYF.